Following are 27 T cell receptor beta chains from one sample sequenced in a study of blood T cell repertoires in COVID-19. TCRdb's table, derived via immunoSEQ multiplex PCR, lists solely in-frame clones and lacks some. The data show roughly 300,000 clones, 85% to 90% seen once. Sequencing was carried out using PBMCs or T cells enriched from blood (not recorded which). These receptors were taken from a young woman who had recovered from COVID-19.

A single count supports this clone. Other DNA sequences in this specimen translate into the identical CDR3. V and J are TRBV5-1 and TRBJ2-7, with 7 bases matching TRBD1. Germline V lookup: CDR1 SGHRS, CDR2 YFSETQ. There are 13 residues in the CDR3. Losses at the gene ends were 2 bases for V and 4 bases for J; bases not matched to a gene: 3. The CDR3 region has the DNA TGCGCCAGCAGCTTAGAACAGGGGTACGAGCAGTACTTC. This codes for CASSLEQGYEQYF.

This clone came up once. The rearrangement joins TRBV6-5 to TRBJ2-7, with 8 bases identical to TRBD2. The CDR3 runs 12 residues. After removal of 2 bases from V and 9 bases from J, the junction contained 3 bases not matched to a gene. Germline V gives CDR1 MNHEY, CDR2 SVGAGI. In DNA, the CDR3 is TGTGCCAGCAGTTACGGCGGGGGGTTGCAGTACTTC. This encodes CASSYGGGLQYF.

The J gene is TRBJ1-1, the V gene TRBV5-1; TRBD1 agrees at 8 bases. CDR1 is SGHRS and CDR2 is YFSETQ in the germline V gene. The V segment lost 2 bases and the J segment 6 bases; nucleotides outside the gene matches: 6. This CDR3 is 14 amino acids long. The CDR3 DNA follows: TGCGCCAGCAGCTTTATGACAGGGGTGCCTGAAGCTTTCTTT. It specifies CASSFMTGVPEAFF.

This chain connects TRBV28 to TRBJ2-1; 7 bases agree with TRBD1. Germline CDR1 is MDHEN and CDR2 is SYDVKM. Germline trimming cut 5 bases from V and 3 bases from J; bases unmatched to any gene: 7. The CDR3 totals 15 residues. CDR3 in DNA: TGTGCCAGCAGTCCGGGACAGAGCCTCTACAATGAGCAGTTCTTC. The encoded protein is CASSPGQSLYNEQFF.

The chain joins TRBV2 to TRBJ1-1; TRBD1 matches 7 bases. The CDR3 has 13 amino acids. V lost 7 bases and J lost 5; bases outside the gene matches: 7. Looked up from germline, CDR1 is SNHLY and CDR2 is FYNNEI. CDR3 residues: CASNPQGNTEAFF. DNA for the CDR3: TGTGCCAGCAACCCACAGGGGAATACTGAAGCTTTCTTT.

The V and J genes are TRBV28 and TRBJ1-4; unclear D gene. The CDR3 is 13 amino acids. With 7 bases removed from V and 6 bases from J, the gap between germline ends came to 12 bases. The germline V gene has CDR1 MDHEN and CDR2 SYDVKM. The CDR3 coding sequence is TGTGCCAGCACCGTTGCGATTTATGAAAAACTGTTTTTT. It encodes CASTVAIYEKLFF.

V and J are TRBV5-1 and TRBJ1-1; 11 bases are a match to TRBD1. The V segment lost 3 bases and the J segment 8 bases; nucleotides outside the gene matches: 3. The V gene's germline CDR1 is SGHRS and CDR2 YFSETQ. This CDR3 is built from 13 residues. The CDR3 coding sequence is TGCGCCAGCAGCTCCGGGGACAGGGGGGAAGCTTTCTTT. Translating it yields CASSSGDRGEAFF.

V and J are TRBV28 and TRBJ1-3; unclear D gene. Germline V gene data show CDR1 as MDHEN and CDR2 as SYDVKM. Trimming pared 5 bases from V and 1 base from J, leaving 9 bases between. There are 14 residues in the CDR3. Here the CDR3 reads CASSVQHSGNTIYF. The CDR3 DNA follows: TGTGCCAGCAGTGTACAGCATTCTGGAAACACCATATATTTT.

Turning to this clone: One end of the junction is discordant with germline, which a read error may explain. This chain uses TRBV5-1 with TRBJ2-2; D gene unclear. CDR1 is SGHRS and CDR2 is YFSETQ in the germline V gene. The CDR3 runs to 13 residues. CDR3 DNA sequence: TGCGCCAGCAGCTTGCCCAACAGCGGGGAGCTGTTTTTT. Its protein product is CASSLPNSGELFF.

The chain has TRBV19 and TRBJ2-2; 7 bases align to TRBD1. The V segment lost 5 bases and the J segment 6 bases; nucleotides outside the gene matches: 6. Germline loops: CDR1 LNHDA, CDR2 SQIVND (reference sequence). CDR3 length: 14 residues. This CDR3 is CASSLQGIAGELFF. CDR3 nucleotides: TGTGCCAGTAGTTTACAGGGGATAGCCGGGGAGCTGTTTTTT.

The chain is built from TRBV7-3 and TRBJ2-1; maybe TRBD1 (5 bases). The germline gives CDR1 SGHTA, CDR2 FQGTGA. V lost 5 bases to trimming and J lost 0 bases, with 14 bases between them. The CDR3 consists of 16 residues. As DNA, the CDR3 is TGTGCCAGCAGCCCCCAAGACAGACTCTCCTACAATGAGCAGTTCTTC. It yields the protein CASSPQDRLSYNEQFF.

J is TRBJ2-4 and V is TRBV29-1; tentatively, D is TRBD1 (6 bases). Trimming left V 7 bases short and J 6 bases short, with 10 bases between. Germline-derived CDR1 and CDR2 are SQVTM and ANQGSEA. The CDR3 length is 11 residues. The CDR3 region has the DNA TGCAGCGCCGGGACAACAAACATTCAGTACTTC. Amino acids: CSAGTTNIQYF.

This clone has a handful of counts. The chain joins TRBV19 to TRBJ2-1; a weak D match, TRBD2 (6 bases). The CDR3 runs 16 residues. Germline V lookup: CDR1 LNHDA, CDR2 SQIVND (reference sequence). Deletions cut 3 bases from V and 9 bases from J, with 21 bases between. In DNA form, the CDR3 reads TGTGCCAGTAGTATCACCCCGAGGAGGGAGCAGGGTGAGCAGTTCTTC. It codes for CASSITPRREQGEQFF.

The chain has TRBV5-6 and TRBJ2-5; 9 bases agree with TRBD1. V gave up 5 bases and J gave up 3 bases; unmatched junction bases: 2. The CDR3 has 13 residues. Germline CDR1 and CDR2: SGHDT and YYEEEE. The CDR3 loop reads CASRGQGKETQYF. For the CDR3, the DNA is TGTGCCAGCAGAGGACAGGGGAAAGAGACCCAGTACTTC.

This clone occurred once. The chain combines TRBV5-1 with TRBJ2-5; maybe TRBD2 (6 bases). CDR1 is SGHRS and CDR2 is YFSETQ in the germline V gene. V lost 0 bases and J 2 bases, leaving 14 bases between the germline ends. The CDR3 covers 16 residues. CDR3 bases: TGCGCCAGCAGCTTGGCGTTTAGCGGATATCAAGAGACCCAGTACTTC. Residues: CASSLAFSGYQETQYF.

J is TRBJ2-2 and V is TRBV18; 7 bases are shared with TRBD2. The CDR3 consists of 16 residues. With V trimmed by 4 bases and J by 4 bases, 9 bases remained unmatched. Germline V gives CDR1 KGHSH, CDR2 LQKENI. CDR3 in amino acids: CASSRLGAGSTGELFF. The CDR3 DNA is TGTGCCAGCTCACGGCTTGGAGCGGGAAGCACCGGGGAGCTGTTTTTT.

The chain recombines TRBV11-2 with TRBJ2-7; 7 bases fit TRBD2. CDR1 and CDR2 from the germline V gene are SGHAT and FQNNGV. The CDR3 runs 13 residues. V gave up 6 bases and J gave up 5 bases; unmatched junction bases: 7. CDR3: CASRGRAVDEQYF. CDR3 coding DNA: TGTGCCAGCAGAGGGAGGGCAGTAGACGAGCAGTACTTC.

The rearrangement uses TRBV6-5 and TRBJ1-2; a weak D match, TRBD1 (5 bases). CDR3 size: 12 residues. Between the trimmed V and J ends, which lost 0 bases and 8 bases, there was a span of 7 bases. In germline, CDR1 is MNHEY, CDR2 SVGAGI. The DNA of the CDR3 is TGTGCCAGCAGTTACTCGGGGGGAGGCTACACCTTC. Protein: CASSYSGGGYTF.

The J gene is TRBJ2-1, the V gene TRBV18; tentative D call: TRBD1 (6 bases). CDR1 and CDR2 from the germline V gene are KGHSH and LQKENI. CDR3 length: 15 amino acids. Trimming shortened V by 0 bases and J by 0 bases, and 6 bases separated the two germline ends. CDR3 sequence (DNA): TGTGCCAGCTCACCACCGGACAGCTCCTACAATGAGCAGTTCTTC. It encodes CASSPPDSSYNEQFF.

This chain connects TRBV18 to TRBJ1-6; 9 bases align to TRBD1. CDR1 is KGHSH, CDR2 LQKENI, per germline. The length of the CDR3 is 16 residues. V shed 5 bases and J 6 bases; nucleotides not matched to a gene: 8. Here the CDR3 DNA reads TGTGCCAGCTCATTGGTTCGGGACAGGGCTAATTCACCCCTCCACTTT. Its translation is CASSLVRDRANSPLHF. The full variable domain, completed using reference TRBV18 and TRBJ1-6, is NAGVMQNPRHLVRRRGQEARLRCSPMKGHSHVYWYRQLPEEGLKFMVYLQKENIIDESGMPKERFSAEFPKEGPSILRIQQVVRGDSAAYFCASSLVRDRANSPLHFGNGTRLTVT.

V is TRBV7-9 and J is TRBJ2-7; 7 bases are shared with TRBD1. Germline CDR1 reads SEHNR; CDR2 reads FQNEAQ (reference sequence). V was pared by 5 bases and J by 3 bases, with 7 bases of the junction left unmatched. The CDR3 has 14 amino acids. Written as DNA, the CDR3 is TGTGCCAGCAGCGTGTTGGCAGGGGGCTACGAGCAGTACTTC. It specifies CASSVLAGGYEQYF.

The CDR3: CASSPGLADEQFF. In DNA, the CDR3 is TGTGCCAGCAGCCCCGGACTAGCCGATGAGCAGTTCTTC. The chain has TRBV7-6 and TRBJ2-1, with 8 positions matching TRBD2. Germline V CDR1 and CDR2: SGHVS, FNYEAQ. The V and J ends lost 5 bases and 8 bases, in that order; junction bases with no gene match: 5. The CDR3 sequence is 13 residues long.

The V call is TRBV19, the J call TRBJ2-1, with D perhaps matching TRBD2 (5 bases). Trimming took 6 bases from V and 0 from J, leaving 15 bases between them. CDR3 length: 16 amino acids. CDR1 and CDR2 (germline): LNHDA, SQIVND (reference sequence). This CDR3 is CASSLSGSGSYNEQFF. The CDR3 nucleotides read TGTGCCAGTAGCCTTTCGGGGTCCGGCTCCTACAATGAGCAGTTCTTC. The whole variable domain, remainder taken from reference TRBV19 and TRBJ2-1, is DGGITQSPKYLFRKEGQNVTLSCEQNLNHDAMYWYRQDPGQGLRLIYYSQIVNDFQKGDIAEGYSVSREKKESFPLTVTSAQKNPTAFYLCASSLSGSGSYNEQFFGPGTRLTVL.

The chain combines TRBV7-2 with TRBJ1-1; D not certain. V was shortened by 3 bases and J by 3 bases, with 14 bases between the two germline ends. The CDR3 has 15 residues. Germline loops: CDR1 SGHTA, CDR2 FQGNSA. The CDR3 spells CASSLIPGEHTEAFF. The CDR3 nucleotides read TGTGCCAGCAGCTTGATACCGGGAGAGCACACTGAAGCTTTCTTT.

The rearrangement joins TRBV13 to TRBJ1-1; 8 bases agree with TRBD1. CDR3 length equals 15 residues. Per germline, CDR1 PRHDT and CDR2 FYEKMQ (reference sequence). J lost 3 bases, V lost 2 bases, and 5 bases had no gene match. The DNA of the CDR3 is TGTGCCAGCAGCTTAAGGACAGGGTCCGACACTGAAGCTTTCTTT. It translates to CASSLRTGSDTEAFF.

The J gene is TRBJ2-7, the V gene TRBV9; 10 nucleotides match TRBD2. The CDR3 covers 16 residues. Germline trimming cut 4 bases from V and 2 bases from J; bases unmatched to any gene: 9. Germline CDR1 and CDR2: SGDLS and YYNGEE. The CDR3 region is CASSPLGLAGAYEQYF. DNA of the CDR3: TGTGCCAGCAGCCCCCTAGGGCTAGCGGGGGCCTACGAGCAGTACTTC.

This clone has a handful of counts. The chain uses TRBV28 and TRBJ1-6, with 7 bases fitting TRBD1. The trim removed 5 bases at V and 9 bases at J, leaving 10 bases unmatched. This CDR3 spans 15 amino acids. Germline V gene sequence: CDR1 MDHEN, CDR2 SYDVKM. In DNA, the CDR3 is TGTGCCAGCAGTACGGACAGGAGGGGCAGTTCACCCCTCCACTTT. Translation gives CASSTDRRGSSPLHF. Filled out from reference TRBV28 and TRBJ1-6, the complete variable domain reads DVKVTQSSRYLVKRTGEKVFLECVQDMDHENMFWYRQDPGLGLRLIYFSYDVKMKEKGDIPEGYSVSREKKERFSLILESASTNQTSMYLCASSTDRRGSSPLHFGNGTRLTVT.